The 24 T cell receptor beta chains reported below all come from one sample, sequenced in a study of PD-L1 blockade in urothelial cancer. Libraries were prepared by immunoSEQ multiplex PCR; TCRdb keeps only in-frame clonotypes and omits some of them. The data show tens of thousands of clones, with more than 65% seen just once and 2.5% to 3% held by the top ten. Sequences were derived from PBMCs, sampled around atezolizumab (anti-PD-L1) treatment. The receptors originated from a man aged 65-85 years with urothelial cancer.

This clone showed up just a few times. J is TRBJ2-1 and V is TRBV27; tentative D call: TRBD2 (6 bases). Germline CDR1 and CDR2: MNHEY and SMNVEV (reference sequence). V dropped 4 bases and J dropped 6 bases, with 13 bases sitting between them. There are 14 residues in the CDR3. The DNA of the CDR3 is TGTGCCAGCAGTTATACGGGAGTCACCAATGAGCAGTTCTTC. Amino acids: CASSYTGVTNEQFF.

The genes are TRBV28 and TRBJ2-3; TRBD1 matches 8 bases. This CDR3 is 19 amino acids long. V lost 5 bases to trimming and J lost 2 bases; unmatched junction nucleotides: 18. Germline CDR1 is MDHEN and CDR2 is SYDVKM. In DNA, the CDR3 is TGTGCCAGCAGTACGCCCGGGACAGGACAAGCAGGGAACACAGATACGCAGTATTTT. Protein: CASSTPGTGQAGNTDTQYF.

V usage is TRBV6-5 and J usage is TRBJ1-3; 7 positions match TRBD1. Germline V gives CDR1 MNHEY, CDR2 SVGAGI. There are 16 residues in the CDR3. V shed 0 bases and J 4 bases; nucleotides not matched to a gene: 6. CDR3 coding DNA: TGTGCCAGCAGTTACTCGACAGGGAATATAGGAAACACCATATATTTT. This encodes CASSYSTGNIGNTIYF.

This clone has a handful of counts. The J gene is TRBJ1-1, the V gene TRBV18; D is unresolved. CDR3 length: 15 residues. CDR1 is KGHSH and CDR2 is LQKENI in the germline V gene. The ends were cut back, 0 bases at V and 7 bases at J, with 15 bases in the middle. CDR3 in DNA: TGTGCCAGCTCACCACCTCAAAACCTGCGGCGTGAAGCTTTCTTT. This translates into CASSPPQNLRREAFF.

J is TRBJ1-1 and V is TRBV19, with a weak D call TRBD1 (5 bases). The CDR3 runs 14 residues. The germline V gene has CDR1 LNHDA and CDR2 SQIVND (reference sequence). With 6 bases removed from V and 3 bases from J, the gap between germline ends came to 14 bases. This CDR3 is CASSRRDSYTEAFF. The DNA of the CDR3 is TGTGCCAGTAGCCGCAGGGACTCCTACACTGAAGCTTTCTTT.

The DNA for the CDR3 is TGTGCCATCAGTGAGACCCTTACAGGGGCCGATGGCTACACCTTC. This encodes CAISETLTGADGYTF. This chain links TRBV10-3 with TRBJ1-2; the match to TRBD1 covers 7 bases. Germline V lookup: CDR1 ENHRY, CDR2 SYGVKD. The CDR3 has 15 amino acids. Losses at the gene ends were 2 bases for V and 6 bases for J; bases not matched to a gene: 9.

The chain couples TRBV7-2 to TRBJ1-5; 9 bases match TRBD1. CDR3 length: 15 residues. V lost 5 bases to trimming and J lost 5 bases; unmatched junction nucleotides: 7. Germline lookup yields CDR1 SGHTA and CDR2 FQGNSA. As DNA, the CDR3 is TGTGCCAGCAGCATACAGGGGGCGCGGTATCAGCCCCAGCATTTT. Translated, it gives CASSIQGARYQPQHF.

This clone was counted a few times. The chain recombines TRBV10-2 with TRBJ1-3; D not resolved. Per the germline V gene, CDR1 is WSHSY and CDR2 is SAAADI. The CDR3 is made up of 14 amino acids. V was shortened by 8 bases and J by 0 bases, with 11 bases between the two germline ends. Here the CDR3 DNA reads TGCGCCAGCCGGGAGGACTCCTCTGGAAACACCATATATTTT. Translation: CASREDSSGNTIYF.

The J gene is TRBJ2-5, the V gene TRBV7-3; maybe TRBD1 (6 bases). This CDR3 spans 14 amino acids. V was clipped by 11 bases and J by 5 bases, with 21 bases between them. Germline assignment: CDR1 SGHTA and CDR2 FQGTGA. CDR3 bases: TGTGCCGTCCATCGACCCAGGGGTATCGAGACCCAGTACTTC. Its protein is CAVHRPRGIETQYF. Supplemented by reference TRBV7-3 and TRBJ2-5, the full variable domain reads GAGVSQTPSNKVTEKGKYVELRCDPISGHTALYWYRQSLGQGPEFLIYFQGTGAADDSGLPNDRFFAVRPEGSVSTLKIQRTERGDSAVYLCAVHRPRGIETQYFGPGTRLLVL.

This chain joins TRBV14 and TRBJ2-7; tentative D call: TRBD2 (5 bases). CDR1 is SGHDN and CDR2 is FVKESK in the germline V gene. The CDR3 spans 14 residues. The V gene lost 1 base and the J gene lost 5 bases, with 12 bases spanning the gap. CDR3 DNA: TGTGCCAGCAGCCAAGTGTCGGGGATTCACGAGCAGTACTTC. This translates into CASSQVSGIHEQYF.

This clone was seen only a few times. The chain joins TRBV9 to TRBJ1-5, with TRBD1 matching 9 bases. CDR1 SGDLS and CDR2 YYNGEE come from the germline V gene. CDR3 length: 15 residues. V lost 5 bases, J lost 7 bases, and 10 bases stayed unmatched. The CDR3 reads CASSTGTGNGQPQHF. DNA of the CDR3: TGTGCCAGCAGTACCGGGACAGGGAATGGGCAGCCCCAGCATTTT.

The chain uses TRBV6-5 and TRBJ1-2, with a possible D match to TRBD1 (5 bases). The ends were cut back, 4 bases at V and 6 bases at J, with 15 bases in the middle. CDR3 length: 14 amino acids. CDR1 is MNHEY, CDR2 SVGAGI, per germline. In nucleotides, the CDR3 is TGTGCCAGCAGTTCGCCGACAGATAAGAATGGCTACACCTTC. Its protein is CASSSPTDKNGYTF.

The V call is TRBV27, the J call TRBJ1-5; no clear D. The CDR3 runs 15 residues. The V gene's germline CDR1 is MNHEY and CDR2 SMNVEV (reference sequence). Trimming cost V 2 bases and J 3 bases, with 11 bases left between them. The CDR3 region has the DNA TGTGCCAGCAGTTTAGGGCCTCCAAACAATCAGCCCCAGCATTTT. The encoded protein is CASSLGPPNNQPQHF.

V usage is TRBV28 and J usage is TRBJ2-7; D may be TRBD1 (6 bases). Germline CDR1 and CDR2: MDHEN and SYDVKM. Trimming removed 7 bases from V and 0 bases from J, with 13 bases in between. The CDR3 has 14 residues. Here the CDR3 reads CASTPTGSSYEQYF. Written as DNA, the CDR3 is TGTGCCAGCACCCCAACAGGGTCCTCCTACGAGCAGTACTTC. The variable domain in full, with the rest retrieved from reference TRBV28 and TRBJ2-7, is DVKVTQSSRYLVKRTGEKVFLECVQDMDHENMFWYRQDPGLGLRLIYFSYDVKMKEKGDIPEGYSVSREKKERFSLILESASTNQTSMYLCASTPTGSSYEQYFGPGTRLTVT.

The chain combines TRBV11-2 with TRBJ2-3; D is perhaps TRBD1 (5 bases). The CDR3 is 13 residues long. Germline CDR1 SGHAT, CDR2 FQNNGV. Trimming cost V 5 bases and J 8 bases, with 14 bases left between them. The CDR3 spells CASSPGKLGTQYF. The CDR3 coding sequence is TGTGCCAGCAGCCCAGGGAAATTGGGTACGCAGTATTTT.

This chain joins TRBV4-2 and TRBJ2-7; D not certain. The germline CDR1 and CDR2 sequences are LGHNA and YNFKEQ. Trimming removed 1 base at V and 3 bases at J, with 10 bases between. This CDR3 is 14 amino acids long. CDR3 bases: TGTGCCAGCAGCCAAGTGGGCTCGATCTACGAGCAGTACTTC. Translated, it gives CASSQVGSIYEQYF.

The V gene is TRBV5-6, the J gene TRBJ1-2; 7 bases map to TRBD1. CDR1 is SGHDT and CDR2 is YYEEEE in the germline V gene. With V trimmed by 2 bases and J by 5 bases, 6 bases remained unmatched. The CDR3 has 14 residues. The DNA of the CDR3 is TGTGCCAGCAGCTTTACCGGGACAGCATATGGCTACACCTTC. Its translation: CASSFTGTAYGYTF.

This chain links TRBV28 with TRBJ1-2, with TRBD1 matching over 9 bases. J gave up 6 bases and V 7 bases, and 6 bases lay outside the gene matches. The CDR3 is made up of 13 amino acids. Germline V gene sequence: CDR1 MDHEN, CDR2 SYDVKM. CDR3 in DNA: TGTGCCAGCAAGACCGGGACAGGGAATGGCTACACCTTC. Its protein is CASKTGTGNGYTF.

V is TRBV4-3 and J is TRBJ2-1; possible D gene TRBD1, 6 bases. The CDR3 consists of 15 residues. Germline CDR1 reads LGHNA; CDR2 reads YSLEER. V was trimmed by 4 bases and J by 3 bases, leaving 13 bases between them. The chain's CDR3 is CASSLGKQGYNEQFF. Here the CDR3 DNA reads TGCGCCAGCAGCCTAGGCAAACAGGGCTACAATGAGCAGTTCTTC.

The V gene is TRBV13, the J gene TRBJ2-2; tentative D call: TRBD1 (5 bases). The germline CDR1 and CDR2 sequences are PRHDT and FYEKMQ (reference sequence). The length of the CDR3 is 13 residues. The V and J ends lost 6 bases and 6 bases respectively, with 11 bases between them. CDR3 coding DNA: TGTGCCAGCAGTTCAGGGATGTCCGGGGAGCTGTTTTTT. It yields the protein CASSSGMSGELFF.

V is TRBV4-2 and J is TRBJ2-5, with 9 bases that match TRBD2. Germline V gene lookup returns CDR1 LGHNA and CDR2 YNFKEQ. The CDR3 length is 15 residues. V gave up 3 bases and J gave up 4 bases; unmatched junction bases: 6. The CDR3 DNA is TGTGCCAGCAGCCAGGGGGGGGGACTAGCAGAGACCCAGTACTTC. Protein product: CASSQGGGLAETQYF.

The chain employs TRBV9 and TRBJ1-3, with TRBD1 matching 8 bases. There are 15 residues in the CDR3. J was trimmed by 1 base and V by 4 bases; bases with no gene match: 4. In germline, CDR1 is SGDLS, CDR2 YYNGEE. For the CDR3, the DNA is TGTGCCAGCAGCCTAACAGGGGGATCTGGAAACACCATATATTTT. This codes for CASSLTGGSGNTIYF. Looking up the rest from reference TRBV9 and TRBJ1-3 gives the full variable domain: DSGVTQTPKHLITATGQRVTLRCSPRSGDLSVYWYQQSLDQGLQFLIQYYNGEERAKGNILERFSAQQFPDLHSELNLSSLELGDSALYFCASSLTGGSGNTIYFGEGSWLTVV.

This chain joins TRBV4-3 and TRBJ2-3; D is undetermined. The germline CDR1 and CDR2 sequences are LGHNA and YSLEER. The ends were cut back, 0 bases at V and 8 bases at J, with 9 bases in the middle. The CDR3 sequence is 13 residues long. The CDR3 coding sequence is TGCGCCAGCAGCCAAGATCGCGGAAGTACGCAGTATTTT. Encoded protein: CASSQDRGSTQYF.

This clone has a single count. The chain carries TRBV7-2 and TRBJ2-7; a weak D match, TRBD1 (6 bases). Germline CDR1 reads SGHTA; CDR2 reads FQGNSA. The ends were cut back, 1 base at V and 3 bases at J, with 10 bases in the middle. The CDR3 runs 14 residues. CDR3 loop: CASSLGRTDYEQYF. Here the CDR3 DNA reads TGTGCCAGCAGCTTAGGACGGACAGACTACGAGCAGTACTTC.